This T cell receptor (beta chain) was found in a study of blood T cell repertoires in COVID-19. Study details: The cDNA or gDNA used as material had been derived from T cells, B-cell-depleted T cells, or PBMCs.

Donors were grouped by their self-reported clinical history. Authors' data handling: Reference gene primer amplification in the assay estimated nucleated cell counts. Assay: immunoSEQ multiplex PCR; the TCRdb copy retains only in-frame clones and omits some. Clone size and V and J calls were adopted from that table, with D and trimming inferred from the DNA. The top ten clones hold 6% to 8% of a sample with approximately 190,000 clones, 65% to 85% of them seen once. Germline-derived CDR1 and CDR2 are SGHKS and YYEKEE (reference sequence). There are 16 residues in the CDR3. V lost 4 bases, J lost 7 bases, and 20 bases lay in between. This clone was observed once.

The receptor comes from a man between 40 and 49 years old who had recovered from COVID-19. The chain combines TRBV5-5 with TRBJ1-4, with a tentative D call TRBD1 (6 bases). Sequenced material: PBMCs or T cells enriched from blood (not recorded which). The CDR3 coding sequence is TGTGCCAGCAGCCGTGATTTACAGGGTGGGGGTGAAAAACTGTTTTTT. Translation gives CASSRDLQGGGEKLFF.